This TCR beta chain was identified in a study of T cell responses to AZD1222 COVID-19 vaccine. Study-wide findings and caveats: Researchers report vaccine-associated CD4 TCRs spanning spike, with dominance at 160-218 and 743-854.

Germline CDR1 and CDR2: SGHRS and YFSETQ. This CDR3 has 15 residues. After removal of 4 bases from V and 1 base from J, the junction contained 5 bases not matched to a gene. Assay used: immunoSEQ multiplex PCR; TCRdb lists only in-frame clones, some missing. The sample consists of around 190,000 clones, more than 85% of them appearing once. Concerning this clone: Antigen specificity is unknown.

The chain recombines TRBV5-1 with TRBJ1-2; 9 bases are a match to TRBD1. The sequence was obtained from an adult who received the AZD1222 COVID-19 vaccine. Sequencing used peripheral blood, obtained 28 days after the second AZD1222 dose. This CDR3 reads CASSKTGQGNYGYTF. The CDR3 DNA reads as TGCGCCAGCAGCAAAACGGGACAGGGTAACTATGGCTACACCTTC.